A single sample gave rise to the 9 T cell receptor beta chains below, sequenced in a study of human T cells and chemical hapten exposure. Sequencing started from total RNA isolated from unfractionated whole blood. Within the library, unique molecular identifiers were attached to each individual cDNA molecule. A single record per CDR3 protein comes from TCRdb applying MiXCR to the reads. The top ten clones hold approximately 1.4% of a sample with about 120,000 distinct CDR3 sequences, roughly 8.5% of them seen once. Sequencing input: whole blood. The receptors were gathered from a human donor in good health. Some clones in this sample may be carry-over from other donors' samples.

This clonotype was observed a few times. One junction end disagrees with the germline gene, perhaps due to a read error. The chain is built from TRBV6-6 and TRBJ1-1; D remains ambiguous. In germline, CDR1 is MNHNY, CDR2 SVGAGI (reference sequence). The CDR3 length is 12 residues. The CDR3 nucleotides are TGTGCTAGCAGGCGACTTGACACTGAAGCTTTCTTT. Its protein product is CASRRLDTEAFF.

J is TRBJ2-7 and V is TRBV12-3 or TRBV12-4; TRBD1 might be the D (5 bases). V shed 3 bases and J shed 2 bases, with 8 bases lying between them. This CDR3 contains 13 residues. The CDR3 DNA is TGTGCCAGCAGTTTCCTGGGGCCCTACGAGCAGTACTTC. Translation gives CASSFLGPYEQYF.

This clonotype was seen a few times. The chain carries TRBV30 and TRBJ1-5; D uncertain. CDR1 GTSNPN and CDR2 SVGIG come from the germline V gene (reference sequence). V lost 2 bases and J 6 bases, leaving 14 bases between the germline ends. CDR3 length equals 14 residues. This chain's CDR3 is CAWSWFGRIQPQHF. The CDR3 coding sequence is TGTGCCTGGAGTTGGTTTGGAAGGATTCAGCCCCAGCATTTT.

The table lists this clonotype with many counts. V is TRBV6-2 or TRBV6-3 and J is TRBJ1-6; D might be TRBD1 (6 bases). The V end was cut by 2 bases, the J end by 4 bases, with 12 bases between. The CDR3 is 16 amino acids. The V gene's germline CDR1 is MNHEY and CDR2 SVGEGT. DNA for the CDR3: TGTGCCAGCAGTTACCGGCCAGGGGAATATAATTCACCCCTCCACTTT. Translating it yields CASSYRPGEYNSPLHF.

This clonotype was seen repeatedly, ten times or more. The chain is built from TRBV27 and TRBJ2-7, with TRBD2 matching over 9 bases. J lost 4 bases, V lost 0 bases, and 7 bases had no gene match. This CDR3 has 16 residues. Germline CDR1 is MNHEY and CDR2 is SMNVEV (reference sequence). The chain's CDR3 is CASSLSLGTSLYEQYF. The CDR3 region has the DNA TGTGCCAGCAGTTTATCGCTAGGGACTAGCTTATACGAGCAGTACTTC.

This clonotype was recorded at least ten times. V is TRBV5-1 and J is TRBJ1-1, with 9 bases that match TRBD1. V shed 5 bases and J 0 bases; nucleotides not matched to a gene: 11. The CDR3 runs to 17 residues. Germline V CDR1 and CDR2: SGHRS, YFSETQ. The CDR3 DNA is TGCGCCAGCAGAGATGGGACAGGGCTGTTGATGAACACTGAAGCTTTCTTT. Its protein is CASRDGTGLLMNTEAFF.

The rearrangement joins TRBV10-3 to TRBJ2-5; D uncertain. The CDR3 has 15 amino acids. Per germline, CDR1 ENHRY and CDR2 SYGVKD. V lost 1 base and J 0 bases, leaving 9 bases between the germline ends. DNA for the CDR3: TGTGCCATCAGTGAGTTTAGGCAGGACCAAGAGACCCAGTACTTC. Protein: CAISEFRQDQETQYF.

The chain is built from TRBV20-1 and TRBJ2-2; TRBD1 aligns across 7 bases. Germline V CDR1 and CDR2: DFQATT, SNEGSKA (reference sequence). Losses at the gene ends were 5 bases for V and 2 bases for J; bases not matched to a gene: 5. This CDR3 spans 14 amino acids. CDR3 bases: TGCAGTGCTCCTCGACAGGGAAACACCGGGGAGCTGTTTTTT. Amino acid sequence: CSAPRQGNTGELFF.

The chain has TRBV5-1 and TRBJ2-7, with 9 bases matching TRBD1. V was clipped by 0 bases and J by 5 bases; unmatched bases: 3. Germline CDR1 is SGHRS and CDR2 is YFSETQ. The CDR3 loop spans 14 amino acids. The CDR3 nucleotides are TGCGCCAGCAGCTTGGGGACAGGGGCCCACGAGCAGTACTTC. This translates into CASSLGTGAHEQYF.